The T cell receptor beta chain described here comes from a study of T-cell memory formation after mild COVID-19. This clonotype has a handful of counts. Each CDR3 protein gets one entry after TCRdb re-called the 5' RACE reads with MiXCR. Among around 530,000 distinct CDR3 sequences listed, about 20% were seen once. The CDR3 length is 15 residues. Trimming removed 3 bases at V and 0 bases at J, with 6 bases between. CDR1 is MNHEY, CDR2 SMNVEV, per germline (reference sequence). The chain joins TRBV27 to TRBJ1-6; no definite D call. This receptor was obtained from an adult woman who had mild COVID-19 (a few samples of this study predate the infection). Cell type and time point are not known. The sequencing sample was made of PBMCs or a T cell subset sorted from them (not recorded which). CDR3 in DNA: TGTGCCAGCAGTTTCACGAGCTCCTATAATTCACCCCTCCACTTT. Translating it yields CASSFTSSYNSPLHF.